This T cell receptor beta chain emerged from a study of identifying expanded T cells in peripheral blood. The table lists this clone with a few counts. The antigen is not known. Using immunoSEQ multiplex PCR, the repertoire was profiled, and TCRdb retains in-frame clones only, with some absent. The sample lists 100,000 to 150,000 clones, approximately 86% occurring once. This CDR3 is built from 16 residues. The V and J ends lost 3 bases and 7 bases, in that order; junction bases with no gene match: 6. In germline, CDR1 is SGHRS, CDR2 YFSETQ. Study-level findings and limits: Technical replicates showed around 1.3 changed clones; approximately 2 weeks around 15; four weeks 19.

Sequenced input: blood. The gene calls are TRBV5-1 and TRBJ2-1; TRBD2 matches 14 bases. The clonotype originates from a person between 18 and 75 years old in good health. In DNA, the CDR3 is TGCGCCAGCAGCTCCTCGACTAGCGGGGGGGGAAATGAGCAGTTCTTC. Amino acid sequence: CASSSSTSGGGNEQFF.